These T cell receptor beta chains were read from a single sample in a study of T cell responses to AZD1222 COVID-19 vaccine. Measured with immunoSEQ multiplex PCR; TCRdb has only the in-frame clones, and not every one. This table holds around 120,000 clones, about 89% found once. The specimen comprised peripheral blood, sampled on day 0 of MenACWY control vaccination. The receptors come from an adult in good health. CDR3s leave out the opening cysteine and the closing phenylalanine or tryptophan. Each record gives: V gene, J gene, D gene, CDR3 protein. D genes are given only for firm matches.

v_gene: TRBV2
j_gene: TRBJ1-1
d_gene: TRBD1
CDR3aa: ASSKTGGFTEAF

v_gene: TRBV19
j_gene: TRBJ2-3
d_gene: NA
CDR3aa: ASRREDTQY

v_gene: TRBV7-9
j_gene: TRBJ2-2
d_gene: NA
CDR3aa: ASSARRRDTGELF

v_gene: TRBV12-3/TRBV12-4
j_gene: TRBJ1-3
d_gene: NA
CDR3aa: ASGLFSGNTIY

v_gene: TRBV5-6
j_gene: TRBJ2-5
d_gene: NA
CDR3aa: ASSYKETQY

v_gene: TRBV21-1
j_gene: TRBJ1-1
d_gene: NA
CDR3aa: ASSKSRSGLNTEAF

v_gene: TRBV27
j_gene: TRBJ1-5
d_gene: TRBD1
CDR3aa: ASSPSRTGSNQPQH

v_gene: TRBV19
j_gene: TRBJ2-2
d_gene: NA
CDR3aa: ASSLWGRKRTGELF

v_gene: TRBV5-6
j_gene: TRBJ2-2
d_gene: TRBD1
CDR3aa: ASSFGQVNTGELF

v_gene: TRBV3-1/TRBV3-2
j_gene: TRBJ1-6
d_gene: NA
CDR3aa: ASSQSYNSPLH

v_gene: TRBV2
j_gene: TRBJ2-1
d_gene: NA
CDR3aa: ASTRGREQF

v_gene: TRBV4-2
j_gene: TRBJ2-3
d_gene: NA
CDR3aa: ASSHPGQATDTQY

v_gene: TRBV7-2
j_gene: TRBJ2-1
d_gene: TRBD2
CDR3aa: ASSRSGTSGYNEQF

v_gene: TRBV14
j_gene: TRBJ1-1
d_gene: NA
CDR3aa: ASSQDWPTEAF

v_gene: TRBV30
j_gene: TRBJ1-4
d_gene: TRBD1
CDR3aa: AWKDRGPEKLF

v_gene: TRBV11-3
j_gene: TRBJ2-7
d_gene: NA
CDR3aa: ASSLEAGTYEQY

v_gene: TRBV30
j_gene: TRBJ2-7
d_gene: NA
CDR3aa: AWSVGGIEQY

v_gene: TRBV19
j_gene: TRBJ2-1
d_gene: NA
CDR3aa: ASRRGNEQF

v_gene: TRBV12-3/TRBV12-4
j_gene: TRBJ2-3
d_gene: TRBD2
CDR3aa: ASSLAGDTQY

v_gene: TRBV6-5
j_gene: TRBJ2-7
d_gene: TRBD2
CDR3aa: ASSYSSSGGTYEQY

v_gene: TRBV6-4
j_gene: TRBJ2-1
d_gene: TRBD1
CDR3aa: ASSPGQGYNEQF

v_gene: TRBV5-5
j_gene: TRBJ2-7
d_gene: NA
CDR3aa: ASSHTDIVSYEQY

v_gene: TRBV5-6
j_gene: TRBJ2-7
d_gene: TRBD1
CDR3aa: ASSLEGQGVHEQY

v_gene: TRBV6-6
j_gene: TRBJ1-2
d_gene: NA
CDR3aa: ASSFPQAEGGYT

v_gene: TRBV19
j_gene: TRBJ2-1
d_gene: TRBD2
CDR3aa: ASSTSGSSYNEQF

v_gene: TRBV5-1
j_gene: TRBJ2-1
d_gene: TRBD1
CDR3aa: ASSPGTGGPYNEQF

v_gene: TRBV11-3
j_gene: TRBJ2-1
d_gene: NA
CDR3aa: ASSLSSEISYNEQF

v_gene: TRBV10-1
j_gene: TRBJ2-1
d_gene: NA
CDR3aa: ASSEYRNNEQF

v_gene: TRBV15
j_gene: TRBJ1-2
d_gene: NA
CDR3aa: ATSRVGGIRIDGYT

v_gene: TRBV9
j_gene: TRBJ2-1
d_gene: NA
CDR3aa: ASSPPMAGRNEQF

v_gene: TRBV10-3
j_gene: TRBJ2-3
d_gene: TRBD2
CDR3aa: AISLAGDTQY

v_gene: TRBV24-1
j_gene: TRBJ2-6
d_gene: TRBD1
CDR3aa: ATSSTGAGANVLT

v_gene: TRBV18
j_gene: TRBJ2-6
d_gene: NA
CDR3aa: ASSPIAVSSGANVLT

v_gene: TRBV11-2
j_gene: TRBJ2-1
d_gene: TRBD2
CDR3aa: ASSLGGLAGVGDEQF

v_gene: TRBV7-9
j_gene: TRBJ1-1
d_gene: TRBD1
CDR3aa: ASSLATGGVVNTEAF

v_gene: TRBV7-2
j_gene: TRBJ2-1
d_gene: NA
CDR3aa: ASSFGREHNEQF

v_gene: TRBV10-3
j_gene: TRBJ2-7
d_gene: TRBD2
CDR3aa: AISGGLAGPYEQY

v_gene: TRBV30
j_gene: TRBJ1-1
d_gene: NA
CDR3aa: AWSLLKTGEAF

v_gene: TRBV5-1
j_gene: TRBJ2-1
d_gene: NA
CDR3aa: ASSPASASYNEQF

v_gene: TRBV10-1
j_gene: TRBJ2-1
d_gene: NA
CDR3aa: ASSRDLSSYNEQF

v_gene: TRBV5-4
j_gene: TRBJ2-1
d_gene: NA
CDR3aa: ASSLGSLAANEQF

v_gene: TRBV7-9
j_gene: TRBJ2-5
d_gene: NA
CDR3aa: ASSLPYKDPQETQY

v_gene: TRBV5-1
j_gene: TRBJ1-1
d_gene: NA
CDR3aa: ASSLFRTANTEAF

v_gene: TRBV7-2
j_gene: TRBJ2-2
d_gene: NA
CDR3aa: ASSLYRGAGELF

v_gene: TRBV29-1
j_gene: TRBJ1-3
d_gene: NA
CDR3aa: SVKAGNTIY

v_gene: TRBV11-2
j_gene: TRBJ2-5
d_gene: TRBD2
CDR3aa: ASSLDGRPPETQY

v_gene: TRBV6-5
j_gene: TRBJ2-7
d_gene: NA
CDR3aa: ASTADSTYEQY

v_gene: TRBV7-9
j_gene: TRBJ2-1
d_gene: TRBD2
CDR3aa: ASSTGLAGLRGEQF

v_gene: TRBV7-8
j_gene: TRBJ1-6
d_gene: NA
CDR3aa: ASSSSRDSPLH

v_gene: TRBV6-2/TRBV6-3
j_gene: TRBJ1-1
d_gene: NA
CDR3aa: ASSNGWGIEAF